This T cell receptor beta chain originates from a study of cytomegalovirus exposure and HLA in healthy donors. Study outcomes and limitations: Trimming of TCR beta V- and J-genes showed a link, identified in a later analysis, to a missense DCLRE1C variant.

Comments on this clone: No antigen is known for it.

The PCR used 60 Vbeta and 13 Jbeta primers. The protocol was immunoSEQ multiplex PCR, while the TCRdb copy is restricted to in-frame clones and leaves out a portion. The sample has approximately 93,000 clones; about 79% are singletons. Sequencing used PBMCs. The clonotype was recovered from a male donor in good health and CMV-seropositive.

The CDR3 bases are TGTGCCAGCAGCTGGGGACAGGCGGATGGCTACACCTTC. Translating gives CASSWGQADGYTF. The chain combines TRBV5-5 with TRBJ1-2; 8 bases map to TRBD1. CDR3 size: 13 residues. V gave up 3 bases and J gave up 6 bases; unmatched junction bases: 4. From germline, CDR1 is SGHKS and CDR2 YYEKEE (reference sequence). Filled out from reference TRBV5-5 and TRBJ1-2, the complete variable domain reads DAGVTQSPTHLIKTRGQQVTLRCSPISGHKSVSWYQQVLGQGPQFIFQYYEKEERGRGNFPDRFSARQFPNYSSELNVNALLLGDSALYLCASSWGQADGYTFGSGTRLTVV.